The 26 T cell receptor beta chains in this list originate from one sample, sequenced in a study of cytomegalovirus exposure and HLA in healthy donors. This PCR relied on a set of 60 Vbeta primers and 13 Jbeta primers. Sequencing used immunoSEQ multiplex PCR; TCRdb keeps in-frame clones, though not all of them. The profile shows roughly 110,000 clones, about two thirds of them singletons. The sample consisted of PBMCs. The receptor source for this set is a boy between 5 and 17 years old in good health and CMV-seronegative.

The chain links TRBV2 to TRBJ2-7; TRBD2 matches at 7 bases. The V segment lost 11 bases and the J segment 0 bases; nucleotides outside the gene matches: 4. CDR3 size: 12 residues. Germline lookup yields CDR1 SNHLY and CDR2 FYNNEI. The CDR3 loop reads CAQGRVSYEQYF. CDR3 DNA: TGTGCCCAAGGGAGGGTCTCCTACGAGCAGTACTTC.

This sequence joins TRBV11-3 and TRBJ1-4; D is possibly TRBD1 (5 bases). The germline V gene encodes CDR1 SGHNT and CDR2 YENEEA. V lost 3 bases and J lost 6, with 8 bases in between. The CDR3 is 13 residues long. The CDR3 coding sequence is TGTGCCAGCAGCTTTTCGGGGGATGAAAAACTGTTTTTT. As protein: CASSFSGDEKLFF. The full variable domain, in which reference TRBV11-3 and TRBJ1-4 provide the parts outside the CDR3, is EAGVVQSPRYKIIEKKQPVAFWCNPISGHNTLYWYLQNLGQGPELLIRYENEEAVDDSQLPKDRFSAERLKGVDSTLKIQPAELGDSAVYLCASSFSGDEKLFFGSGTQLSVL.

CDR3 nucleotide sequence: TGTGCCTGGAGTGTGCAGGGGGCATATCAGCCCCAGCATTTT. Its translation: CAWSVQGAYQPQHF. The chain recombines TRBV30 with TRBJ1-5; 8 nucleotides line up with TRBD1. Germline CDR1 is GTSNPN and CDR2 is SVGIG (reference sequence). This CDR3 contains 14 residues. The ends lost 0 bases at V and 5 bases at J; junction bases unmatched: 3.

There are a few counts of this clone. The V and J genes are TRBV13 and TRBJ2-7, with a tentative D call TRBD1 (7 bases). V was cut by 0 bases and J by 2 bases, with 17 bases left in between. The CDR3 length is 17 residues. Germline V gene lookup returns CDR1 PRHDT and CDR2 FYEKMQ (reference sequence). The CDR3 DNA sequence: TGTGCCAGCAGCTTAGGACTTATGGGGGGACAGCCCTACGAGCAGTACTTC. Translation gives CASSLGLMGGQPYEQYF.

The V gene is TRBV10-2, the J gene TRBJ2-7, with 9 positions matching TRBD2. The CDR3 contains 15 residues. Trimming cost V 8 bases and J 2 bases; bases outside gene matches: 10. CDR1 and CDR2 (germline): WSHSY, SAAADI. The CDR3 DNA reads TGCGCCAGCGGGACTAGCCTTACTAGGACCTACGAGCAGTACTTC. Amino acids: CASGTSLTRTYEQYF.

Note on this clone: It is unclear where the CDR3 begins or ends on the DNA, so no DNA is shown, and the CDR3 is as TCRdb lists it. This sequence joins TRBV7-9 and TRBJ2-1; the D call of TRBD2 is as the table states it, not checked on the DNA. Germline CDR1 and CDR2: SEHNR and FQNEAQ (reference sequence). The CDR3 is 12 amino acids long, termini counted. CDR3 sequence reads: CASSWAEGSRFF.

This chain connects TRBV7-2 to TRBJ2-5, with a weak D call TRBD1 (5 bases). The CDR3 spans 13 residues. Germline assignment: CDR1 SGHTA and CDR2 FQGNSA. Between the trimmed V and J ends, which lost 2 bases and 3 bases, there was a span of 7 bases. The chain's CDR3 is CASSLIREETQYF. The CDR3 bases are TGTGCCAGCAGCTTAATCAGGGAAGAGACCCAGTACTTC.

The chain couples TRBV12-5 to TRBJ2-1; D possibly corresponds to TRBD1 (7 bases). Trimming cost V 6 bases and J 4 bases, with 16 bases left between them. Germline CDR1 is LGHNT and CDR2 is FRNRAP. This CDR3 region has 15 residues. This CDR3 reads CASGLRQGGYNEQFF. CDR3 nucleotides: TGTGCTAGTGGCCTTAGACAGGGAGGTTACAATGAGCAGTTCTTC.

This clone was seen more than once but under ten times. The CDR3: CAWSVMSSTDTQYF. CDR3 sequence (DNA): TGTGCCTGGAGTGTAATGAGCAGCACAGATACGCAGTATTTT. V is TRBV30 and J is TRBJ2-3; D remains unclear. The germline V gene encodes CDR1 GTSNPN and CDR2 SVGIG (reference sequence). The CDR3 loop spans 14 amino acids. V was pared by 0 bases and J by 0 bases, with 7 bases between.

This chain uses TRBV5-4 with TRBJ2-5, with a tentative D call TRBD1 (6 bases). The J call is doubtful: the DNA matches TRBJ2-7 better. The CDR3 runs 14 residues. Germline CDR1 and CDR2: SGHNT and YYREEE (reference sequence). CDR3 sequence (DNA): TGTGCCAGCAGCCCAGGCGCCACAGGGCCCGAGCAGTACTTC. Amino acid sequence: CASSPGATGPEQYF.

This clone was observed a few times. This chain connects TRBV30 to TRBJ1-5; no reliable D call. Trimming removed 5 bases from V and 3 bases from J, with 14 bases in between. The CDR3 extends over 14 amino acids. CDR1 and CDR2 from the germline V gene are GTSNPN and SVGIG (reference sequence). The CDR3 DNA reads TGTGCCTGGTCCACAGTCGGGGTCAATCAGCCCCAGCATTTT. Protein sequence: CAWSTVGVNQPQHF.

V and J are TRBV7-9 and TRBJ1-4, with 9 bases matching TRBD1. The germline V gene encodes CDR1 SEHNR and CDR2 FQNEAQ (reference sequence). There are 15 residues in the CDR3. Trimming removed 1 base from V and 8 bases from J; junction bases left unmatched: 5. In DNA form, the CDR3 reads TGTGCCAGCAGCTTAGTGGGGACAGGGAAAGAAAAACTGTTTTTT. Residues: CASSLVGTGKEKLFF.

The rearrangement joins TRBV30 to TRBJ2-7; 10 nucleotides line up with TRBD2. This CDR3 region has 14 residues. Trimming at V came to 4 bases and at J to 7 bases, leaving 10 bases not matched to a gene. Per the germline V gene, CDR1 is GTSNPN and CDR2 is SVGIG (reference sequence). CDR3 coding DNA: TGTGCCTGGAAAAGCGGGAGGGAGATGGGAGAGCAGTACTTC. Its translation: CAWKSGREMGEQYF.

The chain employs TRBV14 and TRBJ2-3; D is unresolved. Germline values: CDR1 SGHDN, CDR2 FVKESK. Trimming shortened V by 4 bases and J by 0 bases, and 11 bases separated the two germline ends. This CDR3 has 15 residues. The CDR3 DNA is TGTGCCAGCAGCCGGCGGCCATCTAGCACAGATACGCAGTATTTT. Amino acids: CASSRRPSSTDTQYF.

This sequence joins TRBV5-5 and TRBJ2-2, with D maybe TRBD1 (6 bases). From germline, CDR1 is SGHKS and CDR2 YYEKEE (reference sequence). This CDR3 spans 16 amino acids. With 1 base removed from V and 4 bases from J, the gap between germline ends came to 14 bases. The CDR3 DNA reads as TGTGCCAGCAGCTTGTTCGCTGGGACACTCACCGGGGAGCTGTTTTTT. Translation: CASSLFAGTLTGELFF.

V gene TRBV4-1 combines with J gene TRBJ2-3, with 9 bases fitting TRBD1. Germline V gene lookup returns CDR1 MGHRA and CDR2 YSYEKL. J lost 3 bases, V lost 2 bases, and 6 bases had no gene match. This CDR3 has 16 residues. CDR3 coding DNA: TGCGCCAGCAGCCAAACCCCGGGACAGGGAACAGATACGCAGTATTTT. It encodes CASSQTPGQGTDTQYF.

This chain joins TRBV6-5 and TRBJ1-3; no clear D gene. This CDR3 has 15 residues. CDR1 and CDR2 from the germline V gene are MNHEY and SVGAGI. Trimming pared 3 bases from V and 0 bases from J, leaving 9 bases between. Here the CDR3 DNA reads TGTGCCAGCAGTTATGAGAGGAGCTCTGGAAACACCATATATTTT. Encoded protein: CASSYERSSGNTIYF.

This clone was seen more than once but under ten times. The CDR3 DNA follows: TGTGCCAGCAGCGATTGGGCAGTTGGTCAGCCCCAGCATTTT. Its protein product is CASSDWAVGQPQHF. The chain recombines TRBV5-4 with TRBJ1-5; unclear D gene. The CDR3 contains 14 residues. The V end was cut by 4 bases, the J end by 6 bases, with 14 bases between. The germline V gene has CDR1 SGHNT and CDR2 YYREEE (reference sequence). Together with reference TRBV5-4 and TRBJ1-5, the CDR3 gives the full variable domain: ETGVTQSPTHLIKTRGQQVTLRCSSQSGHNTVSWYQQALGQGPQFIFQYYREEENGRGNFPPRFSGLQFPNYSSELNVNALELDDSALYLCASSDWAVGQPQHFGDGTRLSIL.

This sequence joins TRBV19 and TRBJ1-5; TRBD1 might be the D (5 bases). V gave up 3 bases and J gave up 7 bases, with 10 bases separating them. Per the germline V gene, CDR1 is LNHDA and CDR2 is SQIVND (reference sequence). This CDR3 spans 13 amino acids. CDR3 DNA sequence: TGTGCCAGTAGTATCAGGGAAGGGCAGCCCCAGCATTTT. This encodes CASSIREGQPQHF. Based on the CDR3 plus reference TRBV19 and TRBJ1-5, the full variable domain is DGGITQSPKYLFRKEGQNVTLSCEQNLNHDAMYWYRQDPGQGLRLIYYSQIVNDFQKGDIAEGYSVSREKKESFPLTVTSAQKNPTAFYLCASSIREGQPQHFGDGTRLSIL.

J is TRBJ2-1 and V is TRBV5-4, with TRBD2 matching 15 bases. The CDR3 runs 16 residues. V shed 3 bases and J 4 bases; nucleotides not matched to a gene: 2. Germline assignment: CDR1 SGHNT and CDR2 YYREEE (reference sequence). The CDR3, as DNA: TGTGCCAGCAGCTCAGGACTAGCGGGAGGGTACAATGAGCAGTTCTTC. Protein: CASSSGLAGGYNEQFF.

The chain links TRBV6-1 to TRBJ1-1, with D hard to call. The CDR3 has 15 amino acids. Deletions cut 6 bases from V and 1 base from J, with 15 bases between. Germline loops: CDR1 MNHNS, CDR2 SASEGT. The chain's CDR3 is CASSSFRLGNTEAFF. As DNA, the CDR3 is TGTGCCAGCAGCTCCTTCCGACTGGGGAACACTGAAGCTTTCTTT.

CDR3 sequence reads: CAISDELPNTEAFF. The DNA for the CDR3 is TGTGCCATCAGTGACGAGTTGCCGAACACTGAAGCTTTCTTT. V and J are TRBV10-3 and TRBJ1-1; no reliable D call. The CDR3 runs to 14 residues. Trimming left V 3 bases short and J 1 base short, with 9 bases between. Germline CDR1 is ENHRY and CDR2 is SYGVKD.

The V call is TRBV30, the J call TRBJ2-1; D gene unclear. The V end was cut by 2 bases, the J end by 12 bases, with 14 bases between. The CDR3 extends over 12 amino acids. The germline gives CDR1 GTSNPN, CDR2 SVGIG (reference sequence). The CDR3 protein is CAWSPKATGQFF. CDR3 nucleotide sequence: TGTGCCTGGAGTCCGAAAGCAACGGGGCAGTTCTTC.

This chain joins TRBV4-1 and TRBJ1-4, with D uncertain. The CDR3 has 13 residues. The germline CDR1 and CDR2 sequences are MGHRA and YSYEKL. V lost 2 bases and J 12 bases, leaving 13 bases between the germline ends. CDR3 region: CASSQYGELELFF. The DNA for the CDR3 is TGCGCCAGCAGCCAATATGGGGAGTTGGAACTGTTTTTT.

There are a few counts of this clone. This chain uses TRBV10-1 with TRBJ2-2; 8 nucleotides align to TRBD2. Germline lookup yields CDR1 WNHNN and CDR2 SYGVQD (reference sequence). The CDR3 has 17 amino acids. V lost 5 bases and J lost 1; bases outside the gene matches: 9. The CDR3 coding sequence is TGCGCCAGCAGTTGGAGTAGCGGGAATGTGAACACCGGGGAGCTGTTTTTT. Its translation is CASSWSSGNVNTGELFF.

The genes are TRBV9 and TRBJ1-5; TRBD1 matches 9 bases. Trimming cost V 3 bases and J 1 base; bases outside gene matches: 8. Looked up from germline, CDR1 is SGDLS and CDR2 is YYNGEE. This CDR3 is 17 amino acids long. CDR3 region: CASSATGGVRSNQPQHF. Here the CDR3 DNA reads TGTGCCAGCAGCGCGACAGGGGGGGTTAGAAGCAATCAGCCCCAGCATTTT.